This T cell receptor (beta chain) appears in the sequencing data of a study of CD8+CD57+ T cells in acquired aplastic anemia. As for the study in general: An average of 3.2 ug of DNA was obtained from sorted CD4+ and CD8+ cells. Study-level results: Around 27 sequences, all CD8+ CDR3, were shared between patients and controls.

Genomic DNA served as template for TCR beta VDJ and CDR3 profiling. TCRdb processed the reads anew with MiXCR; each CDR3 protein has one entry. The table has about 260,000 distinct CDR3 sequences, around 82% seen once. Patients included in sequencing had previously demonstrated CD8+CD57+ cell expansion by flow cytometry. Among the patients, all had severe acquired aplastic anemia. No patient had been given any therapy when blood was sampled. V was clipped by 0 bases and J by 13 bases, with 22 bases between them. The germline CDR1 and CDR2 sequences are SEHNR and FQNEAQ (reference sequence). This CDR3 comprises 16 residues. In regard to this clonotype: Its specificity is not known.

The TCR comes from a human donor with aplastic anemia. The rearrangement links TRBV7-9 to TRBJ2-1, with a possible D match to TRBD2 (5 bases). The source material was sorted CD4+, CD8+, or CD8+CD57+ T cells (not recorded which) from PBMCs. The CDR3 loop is CASSLAGSRGSEDQFF. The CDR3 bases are TGTGCCAGCAGCTTAGCAGGAAGCCGCGGTAGCGAGGATCAGTTCTTC.